This TCR beta chain derives from a study of blood T cells in healthy people across ages. The J segment lost 8 bases and the V segment lost 4 bases, leaving 9 bases of the junction unmatched. The V gene's germline CDR1 is SGHRS and CDR2 YFSETQ. The CDR3 totals 15 residues. It was with a sample-barcoded 5' primer and a J-beta primer mix that a second PCR of roughly 6 to 12 cycles was run. One entry per CDR3 protein results from TCRdb running MiXCR on the 5' RACE reads. The sample comprises 1,300,000 or so distinct CDR3 sequences, 55% to 75% of which are singletons, and about 6.3% rests with the top ten.

The receptor's source is a man aged 18 to 30 in good health. This chain connects TRBV5-1 to TRBJ1-4, with TRBD1 identical over 9 bases. Material for sequencing was blood. CDR3 in DNA: TGCGCCAGCAGCCCCCGGGACAGGGACATCGAAAAACTGTTTTTT. Translating it yields CASSPRDRDIEKLFF.